These T cell receptor beta chains were read from a single sample in a study of cytomegalovirus exposure and HLA in healthy donors. TCRdb's table, derived via immunoSEQ multiplex PCR, lists solely in-frame clones and lacks some. The data contain 170,000 or so clones, over 70% of them singletons. Specimen: PBMCs. The source of these receptors is a woman aged 25 to 39 in good health and CMV-seropositive. The CDR3 runs from the conserved cysteine through the conserved F or W.

v_call: TRBV27
cdr3_length: 14
cdr3_aa: CASGYRGGNQPQHF

v_call: TRBV28
cdr3_length: 16
cdr3_aa: CASSLRGLLSAGELFF

v_call: TRBV6-6
cdr3_length: 11
cdr3_aa: CASRWNTEAFF

v_call: TRBV11-2
cdr3_length: 15
cdr3_aa: CASSPGLAGVETQYF

v_call: TRBV19
cdr3_length: 15
cdr3_aa: CASTRAGGPTGELFF

v_call: TRBV5-4
cdr3_length: 12
cdr3_aa: CASSLALEEQYF

v_call: TRBV7-8
cdr3_length: 13
cdr3_aa: CASSSTGRETQYF

v_call: TRBV7-9
cdr3_length: 18
cdr3_aa: CASSLVQYTRGVNTEAFF

v_call: TRBV29-1
cdr3_length: 13
cdr3_aa: CSVEGRGSYEQYF

v_call: TRBV29-1
cdr3_length: 11
cdr3_aa: CSVVVLSSYTF

v_call: TRBV2
cdr3_length: 16
cdr3_aa: CASSVSTSGSTGELFF

v_call: TRBV27
cdr3_length: 16
cdr3_aa: CASSFRWGLNNYGYTF

v_call: TRBV7-2
cdr3_length: 13
cdr3_aa: CASSLVGGETQYF

v_call: TRBV11-3
cdr3_length: 14
cdr3_aa: CASSPTSGSYEQYF

v_call: TRBV4-2
cdr3_length: 17
cdr3_aa: CASSQDHGSGSAGELFF

v_call: TRBV5-6
cdr3_length: 12
cdr3_aa: CASSLAAGEQYF

v_call: TRBV28
cdr3_length: 13
cdr3_aa: CASRRLQGYEQYF

v_call: TRBV12-1
cdr3_length: 9
cdr3_aa: CASSPRQYF

v_call: TRBV7-2
cdr3_length: 15
cdr3_aa: CASSLGLAGGYEQYF

v_call: TRBV6-6
cdr3_length: 15
cdr3_aa: CASSFPGLTNTEAFF

v_call: TRBV7-9
cdr3_length: 13
cdr3_aa: CASSSPGPYEQYF

v_call: TRBV7-9
cdr3_length: 15
cdr3_aa: CASSLGGAGNYGYTF

v_call: TRBV19
cdr3_length: 15
cdr3_aa: CASSTQPEALSGYTF

v_call: TRBV4-3
cdr3_length: 16
cdr3_aa: CASSQGAGQGYRELFF

v_call: TRBV7-2
cdr3_length: 14
cdr3_aa: CASSLRRGGETQYF

v_call: TRBV5-8
cdr3_length: 15
cdr3_aa: CASSTGTENTGELFF

v_call: TRBV7-8
cdr3_length: 14
cdr3_aa: CASSLSSWSTEAFF

v_call: TRBV4-1
cdr3_length: 15
cdr3_aa: CASSQPGQGRYEQYF

v_call: TRBV5-8
cdr3_length: 14
cdr3_aa: CASSLGGVGTEAFF

v_call: TRBV28
cdr3_length: 12
cdr3_aa: CASVEGHNEQFF

v_call: TRBV6-1
cdr3_length: 13
cdr3_aa: CASTYSRGRAQYF

v_call: TRBV10-3
cdr3_length: 13
cdr3_aa: CAIGTSGLDTQYF

v_call: TRBV18
cdr3_length: 14
cdr3_aa: CASSPRDKKNIQYF

v_call: TRBV27
cdr3_length: 16
cdr3_aa: CASSSLVGSGTYEQYF

v_call: TRBV28
cdr3_length: 14
cdr3_aa: CASRPRDTNTEAFF

v_call: TRBV4-1
cdr3_length: 15
cdr3_aa: CASSQDDRVGQPQHF

v_call: TRBV7-3
cdr3_length: 17
cdr3_aa: CASSLLAGGSGANVLTF

v_call: TRBV11-2
cdr3_length: 12
cdr3_aa: CASSLAHRGDFF

v_call: TRBV28
cdr3_length: 17
cdr3_aa: CASSRGLTTSHYNEQFF

v_call: TRBV19
cdr3_length: 13
cdr3_aa: CAISRGERQPQHF

v_call: TRBV5-8
cdr3_length: 14
cdr3_aa: CASGPQGAIYEQYF

v_call: TRBV7-8
cdr3_length: 16
cdr3_aa: CASSFSDSPSSYEQYF

v_call: TRBV11-3
cdr3_length: 13
cdr3_aa: CASSLSANYGYTF

v_call: TRBV25-1
cdr3_length: 13
cdr3_aa: CASRQTSGNTIYF

v_call: TRBV7-8
cdr3_length: 17
cdr3_aa: CASTGTSGPLLQETQYF

v_call: TRBV29-1
cdr3_length: 15
cdr3_aa: CSVERGGGEIFGYTF